These 15 T cell receptor beta chains originate from one sample sequenced in a study of T cells expressing NK-cell markers. TCRdb derives one entry per CDR3 protein from the 5' RACE reads, leaving out DNA. The table lists about 180,000 distinct CDR3 sequences. The specimen sequenced was blood T cells: a sorted CD56 or NKG2C T cell subset, CD4+ or CD8+ T cells, or bulk PBMC T cells (not recorded which). The receptor source for this set is a woman aged 18 to 69 in good health.

The genes are TRBV14 and TRBJ2-3; TCRdb picks TRBD2, but there is no DNA to check that call. CDR3 length: 16 amino acids. CDR1 and CDR2 (germline): SGHDN, FVKESK. The CDR3 sequence: CASSRPGLAGGDTQYF.

CDR3 residues: CASSPYENTNTEAFF. The rearrangement uses TRBV4-1 and TRBJ1-1. The CDR3 totals 15 residues. Germline CDR1 is MGHRA and CDR2 is YSYEKL.

The V call is TRBV12-3 or TRBV12-4, the J call TRBJ1-2; TCRdb indicates TRBD1, and absent DNA this call remains unverified. The CDR3 contains 15 residues. This CDR3 reads CASSWGRSDRSGYTF.

The chain has TRBV20-1 and TRBJ1-4. CDR1 and CDR2 from the germline V gene are DFQATT and SNEGSKA (reference sequence). The CDR3 length is 14 residues. CDR3 residues: CSARDSGYGEKLFF.

The J gene is TRBJ2-1, the V gene TRBV5-1; TCRdb's D call of TRBD1 is untestable without DNA. The CDR3 consists of 14 residues. The germline gives CDR1 SGHRS, CDR2 YFSETQ. CDR3 loop: CASSTRQGSNEQFF.

The chain is built from TRBV30 and TRBJ1-1. CDR1 is GTSNPN and CDR2 is SVGIG in the germline V gene (reference sequence). The length of the CDR3 is 14 residues. The CDR3 loop is CAWSVRQGNTEAFF.

V gene TRBV5-1 combines with J gene TRBJ2-5; TCRdb outputs TRBD2, but without DNA this stays unchecked. Germline V lookup: CDR1 SGHRS, CDR2 YFSETQ. CDR3 length: 17 residues. This CDR3 reads CASSYLTSGRAWETQYF.

This chain's CDR3 is CASSLPRTGGTGELFF. V is TRBV7-3 and J is TRBJ2-2; absent DNA, TCRdb's TRBD1 call cannot be checked. This CDR3 contains 16 residues. Germline CDR1 SGHTA, CDR2 FQGTGA.

This chain links TRBV27 with TRBJ1-2. The germline gives CDR1 MNHEY, CDR2 SMNVEV (reference sequence). The CDR3 extends over 14 amino acids. The CDR3 protein is CASSLSGQNYGYTF.

The rearrangement links TRBV28 to TRBJ2-3. CDR1 and CDR2 from the germline V gene are MDHEN and SYDVKM. This CDR3 has 13 amino acids. The CDR3 spells CASSFQNRDTQYF.

The V gene is TRBV24-1, the J gene TRBJ1-2; TCRdb's D gene call, TRBD1, goes unchecked for lack of DNA. The CDR3 runs to 14 residues. The germline V gene encodes CDR1 KGHDR and CDR2 SFDVKD. The CDR3 sequence is CATSVEDRLYGYTF.

This sequence joins TRBV28 and TRBJ2-7; TCRdb returns TRBD2, unconfirmable since there is no DNA. The CDR3 runs to 14 residues. Looked up from germline, CDR1 is MDHEN and CDR2 is SYDVKM. The CDR3 reads CASRRLAGLYEQYF.

The chain recombines TRBV11-2 with TRBJ2-3; the TCRdb call, TRBD2, lacks DNA for checking. Germline assignment: CDR1 SGHAT and CDR2 FQNNGV. The CDR3 has 14 residues. CDR3 sequence: CASRSWREKDTQYF. Using reference TRBV11-2 and TRBJ2-3 for the parts outside the CDR3, the full variable domain is EAGVAQSPRYKIIEKRQSVAFWCNPISGHATLYWYQQILGQGPKLLIQFQNNGVVDDSQLPKDRFSAERLKGVDSTLKIQPAKLEDSAVYLCASRSWREKDTQYFGPGTRLTVL.

The CDR3 region is CASSYGARETQYF. The chain joins TRBV4-1 to TRBJ2-5; absent DNA, TCRdb's TRBD1 call cannot be checked. CDR1 MGHRA and CDR2 YSYEKL come from the germline V gene. The CDR3 is 13 residues long.

This clonotype counts as medium-sized by frequency. The CDR3 here is CASSLLELNTEAFF. V and J are TRBV7-9 and TRBJ1-1. This CDR3 has 14 amino acids. Germline loops: CDR1 SEHNR, CDR2 FQNEAQ (reference sequence).